The entry that follows covers one T cell receptor (beta chain) sequence. CDR3 length: 12 amino acids. The V gene's germline CDR1 is SGHDT and CDR2 YYEEEE. V was pared by 4 bases and J by 9 bases, with 11 bases between. These data belong to a study of CD8 T cells in Susac syndrome. cDNA came from roughly 0.47 to 1 ug RNA primed by random hexamers. From the immunoSEQ multiplex PCR reads, TCRdb called clonotypes with MiXCR, one entry per CDR3 protein. The sample shows around 100,000 distinct CDR3 sequences, 95% of them seen only once. The sequence was collected from a human donor with Susac syndrome. Material for sequencing was CD8+ T cells from PBMCs. V and J are TRBV5-6 and TRBJ2-4; D remains ambiguous. CDR3 amino acids: CASSPRLGIQYF. CDR3 sequence (DNA): TGTGCCAGCAGCCCGAGGCTTGGCATTCAGTACTTC.